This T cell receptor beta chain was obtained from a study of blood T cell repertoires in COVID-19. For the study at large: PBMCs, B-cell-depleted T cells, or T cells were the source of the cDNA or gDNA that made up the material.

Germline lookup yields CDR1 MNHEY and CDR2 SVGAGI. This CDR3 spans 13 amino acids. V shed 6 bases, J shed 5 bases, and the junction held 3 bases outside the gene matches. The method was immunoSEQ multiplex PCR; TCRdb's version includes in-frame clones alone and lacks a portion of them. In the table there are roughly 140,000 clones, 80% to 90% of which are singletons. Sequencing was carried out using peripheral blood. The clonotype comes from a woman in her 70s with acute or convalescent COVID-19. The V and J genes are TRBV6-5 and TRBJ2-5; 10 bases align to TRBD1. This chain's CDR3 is CASRGTGEETQYF. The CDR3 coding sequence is TGTGCCAGCAGAGGGACAGGGGAGGAGACCCAGTACTTC.